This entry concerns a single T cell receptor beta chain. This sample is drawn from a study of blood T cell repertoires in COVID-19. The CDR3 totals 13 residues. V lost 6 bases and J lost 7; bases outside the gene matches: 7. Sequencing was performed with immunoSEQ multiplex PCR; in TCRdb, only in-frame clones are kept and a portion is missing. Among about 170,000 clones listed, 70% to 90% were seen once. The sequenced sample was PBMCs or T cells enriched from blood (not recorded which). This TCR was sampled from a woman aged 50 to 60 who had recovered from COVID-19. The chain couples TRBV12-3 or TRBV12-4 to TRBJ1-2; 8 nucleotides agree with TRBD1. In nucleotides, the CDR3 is TGTGCCAGCAGCCGAGCCGACAGGGGTGGCTACACCTTC. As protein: CASSRADRGGYTF.